This entry lists 26 T cell receptor beta chains sequenced from one sample in a study of shared clonotypes between healthy human individuals (dated by TCRdb to 2018 to 2021). For the CD8 naive samples, CD45RO-negative cells were positively selected for CCR7, yielding a CD45RA+CCR7+ population from which TemRA cells were excluded. The receptor library was made with the immunoSEQ multiplex PCR assay. TCRdb retrieved this table from immuneACCESS and kept in-frame rearrangements only. Not all clones are present; in checked studies, unresolved V genes account for under half, and no reason is known for the remainder. This sample is represented by roughly 2,000,000 clones; 93% of them were singletons. Together, the top ten hold approximately 1.6% of the sample. The sample was naive CD8+ T cells from PBMCs. The sample's cell subset or site label, in plain terms: CD45RA+CCR7+. Receptors were obtained from a man between 18 and 35 years old in good health. Some clones in this sample may be carry-over from other donors' samples.

The genes are TRBV6-1 and TRBJ2-7; tentative D call: TRBD1 (6 bases). Trimming pared 6 bases from V and 2 bases from J, leaving 8 bases between. Germline loops: CDR1 MNHNS, CDR2 SASEGT. The CDR3 loop spans 12 amino acids. In nucleotides, the CDR3 is TGTGCCAGCAGGGACAGAACCTACGAGCAGTACTTC. Translated: CASRDRTYEQYF.

DNA for the CDR3: TGTGCCAGCACTCCGAGGGAGGGGGAGGGCCGCTACGAGCAGTACTTC. Translated: CASTPREGEGRYEQYF. The chain recombines TRBV11-2 with TRBJ2-7; tentatively, D is TRBD2 (7 bases). There are 16 residues in the CDR3. V shed 7 bases and J shed 3 bases, with 22 bases lying between them. CDR1 SGHAT and CDR2 FQNNGV come from the germline V gene.

The chain employs TRBV7-9 and TRBJ2-1; 10 bases line up with TRBD1. Germline trimming cut 7 bases from V and 10 bases from J; bases unmatched to any gene: 10. Germline values: CDR1 SEHNR, CDR2 FQNEAQ (reference sequence). CDR3 length: 14 residues. The CDR3 is CASTGTGVTPEQFF. The CDR3 DNA reads as TGTGCCAGCACTGGGACAGGGGTAACCCCGGAGCAGTTCTTC.

The rearrangement joins TRBV5-1 to TRBJ2-3; 10 positions match TRBD2. Germline-derived CDR1 and CDR2 are SGHRS and YFSETQ. The CDR3 has 17 amino acids. V gave up 0 bases and J gave up 2 bases; unmatched junction bases: 6. The CDR3 DNA reads as TGCGCCAGCAGCTTGGAGCCCACTAGCGGGGCCACAGATACGCAGTATTTT. It translates to CASSLEPTSGATDTQYF. Looking up the rest from reference TRBV5-1 and TRBJ2-3 gives the full variable domain: KAGVTQTPRYLIKTRGQQVTLSCSPISGHRSVSWYQQTPGQGLQFLFEYFSETQRNKGNFPGRFSGRQFSNSRSEMNVSTLELGDSALYLCASSLEPTSGATDTQYFGPGTRLTVL.

In its sample, this clone was seen once. Other DNA sequences of this sample code for an identical CDR3. J is TRBJ2-7 and V is TRBV10-3; 10 bases match TRBD2. Germline V gene lookup returns CDR1 ENHRY and CDR2 SYGVKD. The CDR3 is made up of 15 amino acids. The V and J ends lost 3 bases and 2 bases, in that order; junction bases with no gene match: 4. The CDR3 spells CAISEGLAGAYEQYF. CDR3 nucleotide sequence: TGTGCCATCAGTGAAGGCCTAGCGGGAGCCTACGAGCAGTACTTC.

Only one count was recorded for this clone. The rearrangement links TRBV6-1 to TRBJ1-1, with 10 bases fitting TRBD1. V lost 2 bases to trimming and J lost 7 bases; unmatched junction nucleotides: 7. The CDR3 runs 15 residues. Germline V gene sequence: CDR1 MNHNS, CDR2 SASEGT. The CDR3 nucleotides read TGTGCCAGCAGTGAACTGGACAGGGGGGAAAATGAAGCTTTCTTT. It yields the protein CASSELDRGENEAFF.

The chain joins TRBV7-8 to TRBJ2-5; 14 nucleotides align to TRBD2. V gave up 5 bases and J gave up 1 base; unmatched junction bases: 15. This CDR3 region has 20 residues. CDR1 and CDR2 (germline): SGHVS, FQNEAQ. CDR3 in amino acids: CASSHGTHGTSGGFQETQYF. The CDR3 coding sequence is TGTGCCAGCAGCCACGGGACACACGGGACTAGCGGGGGTTTCCAAGAGACCCAGTACTTC.

This chain connects TRBV9 to TRBJ2-5; D gene uncertain. Trimming removed 3 bases at V and 5 bases at J, with 20 bases between. The CDR3 is made up of 16 amino acids. From germline, CDR1 is SGDLS and CDR2 YYNGEE. The DNA for the CDR3 is TGTGCCAGCAGCGCCCAGTCAAGGTCGTCACAGGAGACCCAGTACTTC. Protein product: CASSAQSRSSQETQYF.

The chain links TRBV27 to TRBJ2-7, with 10 bases identical to TRBD1. Germline V lookup: CDR1 MNHEY, CDR2 SMNVEV (reference sequence). V lost 1 base to trimming and J lost 7 bases; unmatched junction nucleotides: 10. CDR3 size: 16 residues. CDR3 nucleotide sequence: TGTGCCAGCAGTTTATGGCGAGGACAGGGGGAAGAAGAGCAGTACTTC. Translating gives CASSLWRGQGEEEQYF.

The V gene is TRBV6-1, the J gene TRBJ1-1, with 7 bases that match TRBD1. This CDR3 has 16 amino acids. Germline V CDR1 and CDR2: MNHNS, SASEGT. The V gene end was trimmed by 4 bases and the J gene end by 2 bases; junction bases not matched to a gene: 10. CDR3 nucleotide sequence: TGTGCCAGCAGTGTGCTGCCGGGACAGCGAAACACTGAAGCTTTCTTT. Its translation: CASSVLPGQRNTEAFF.

V usage is TRBV27 and J usage is TRBJ2-3; 7 bases align to TRBD2. Germline loops: CDR1 MNHEY, CDR2 SMNVEV (reference sequence). The CDR3 contains 16 residues. The ends lost 5 bases at V and 6 bases at J; junction bases unmatched: 14. This CDR3 is CASSPSAGEGWDTQYF. The DNA of the CDR3 is TGTGCCAGCAGTCCATCGGCGGGAGAGGGATGGGATACGCAGTATTTT.

On this clone: Other DNA sequences in this sample translate to the same CDR3. CDR3 DNA: TGTGCCAGCAGCTTTACAGGGGACTACGAGCAGTACTTC. Translation: CASSFTGDYEQYF. V and J are TRBV11-2 and TRBJ2-7, with TRBD1 identical over 7 bases. This CDR3 spans 13 amino acids. Germline CDR1 SGHAT, CDR2 FQNNGV. With 3 bases clipped from V and 3 bases from J, the junction kept 2 bases outside the gene matches. Complete variable domain (other parts from reference TRBV11-2 and TRBJ2-7): EAGVAQSPRYKIIEKRQSVAFWCNPISGHATLYWYQQILGQGPKLLIQFQNNGVVDDSQLPKDRFSAERLKGVDSTLKIQPAKLEDSAVYLCASSFTGDYEQYFGPGTRLTVT.

The rearrangement uses TRBV2 and TRBJ2-7; D is unclear. Germline V gene lookup returns CDR1 SNHLY and CDR2 FYNNEI. The CDR3 runs 14 residues. With 3 bases removed from V and 3 bases from J, the gap between germline ends came to 12 bases. The CDR3 reads CASSDSQEFYEQYF. The CDR3 region has the DNA TGTGCCAGCAGTGACAGTCAGGAATTCTACGAGCAGTACTTC.

The V gene is TRBV7-9, the J gene TRBJ2-7; 11 bases fit TRBD2. Per the germline V gene, CDR1 is SEHNR and CDR2 is FQNEAQ (reference sequence). The CDR3 contains 16 residues. Trimming at V came to 6 bases and at J to 4 bases, leaving 11 bases not matched to a gene. This chain's CDR3 is CASRKLAGGKSYEQYF. CDR3 sequence (DNA): TGTGCCAGCAGGAAATTAGCGGGAGGGAAAAGTTACGAGCAGTACTTC.

The chain employs TRBV29-1 and TRBJ1-1; D not certain. Trimming cost V 5 bases and J 6 bases, with 16 bases left between them. CDR3 length equals 13 residues. Germline CDR1 and CDR2: SQVTM and ANQGSEA. CDR3 in DNA: TGCAGCGTTCTTACAGACCTTTCACCTGAAGCTTTCTTT. Its protein is CSVLTDLSPEAFF.

The chain couples TRBV28 to TRBJ2-1, with TRBD2 as a possible D gene (6 bases). V gave up 4 bases and J gave up 9 bases, with 16 bases separating them. The CDR3 has 14 amino acids. Germline-derived CDR1 and CDR2 are MDHEN and SYDVKM. The CDR3, as DNA: TGTGCCAGCAGTTATGTTGGACTATCGAGTGAGCAGTTCTTC. This encodes CASSYVGLSSEQFF. Variable domain in full (rest from reference TRBV28 and TRBJ2-1): DVKVTQSSRYLVKRTGEKVFLECVQDMDHENMFWYRQDPGLGLRLIYFSYDVKMKEKGDIPEGYSVSREKKERFSLILESASTNQTSMYLCASSYVGLSSEQFFGPGTRLTVL.

The chain combines TRBV7-9 with TRBJ1-2; 7 bases agree with TRBD1. The CDR3 extends over 18 amino acids. Germline lookup yields CDR1 SEHNR and CDR2 FQNEAQ (reference sequence). Trimming removed 5 bases from V and 3 bases from J; junction bases left unmatched: 18. For the CDR3, the DNA is TGTGCCAGCAGCCCCCCGCGGAGGGTTCAGGGGGAGGACTATGGCTACACCTTC. This encodes CASSPPRRVQGEDYGYTF. Based on the CDR3 plus reference TRBV7-9 and TRBJ1-2, the full variable domain is DTGVSQNPRHKITKRGQNVTFRCDPISEHNRLYWYRQTLGQGPEFLTYFQNEAQLEKSRLLSDRFSAERPKGSFSTLEIQRTEQGDSAMYLCASSPPRRVQGEDYGYTFGSGTRLTVV.

This clone has just one count. V is TRBV7-9 and J is TRBJ2-3; possible D gene TRBD2, 6 bases. V was clipped by 5 bases and J by 2 bases, with 14 bases between them. CDR1 is SEHNR, CDR2 FQNEAQ, per germline (reference sequence). This CDR3 is built from 15 residues. The CDR3 bases are TGTGCCAGCAGCCCACGGGACTTAGACACAGATACGCAGTATTTT. Protein product: CASSPRDLDTDTQYF.

The chain links TRBV27 to TRBJ2-7; 9 bases fit TRBD2. This CDR3 is built from 16 residues. Germline CDR1 is MNHEY and CDR2 is SMNVEV (reference sequence). V dropped 5 bases and J dropped 3; count of bases not matched to a gene: 11. The CDR3 DNA follows: TGTGCCAGCAGTGCGCTCACTAGCGGGCCTCTCTACGAGCAGTACTTC. This gives the protein CASSALTSGPLYEQYF.

CDR3 sequence (DNA): TGTGCCAGCAGCACCGGGACTAGCAACACAGATACGCAGTATTTT. Protein sequence: CASSTGTSNTDTQYF. The genes are TRBV6-4 and TRBJ2-3; 9 nucleotides agree with TRBD2. J gave up 2 bases and V 6 bases, and 6 bases lay outside the gene matches. Germline assignment: CDR1 MRHNA and CDR2 SNTAGT. The CDR3 runs to 15 residues.

The rearrangement uses TRBV5-1 and TRBJ2-7, with 7 bases matching TRBD2. Germline-derived CDR1 and CDR2 are SGHRS and YFSETQ. V shed 4 bases and J 1 base; nucleotides not matched to a gene: 14. This CDR3 spans 17 amino acids. The CDR3 here is CASSQTSIGRESYEQYF. The CDR3 nucleotides read TGCGCCAGCAGCCAAACCTCCATAGGGAGGGAATCCTACGAGCAGTACTTC.

The chain employs TRBV28 and TRBJ2-1; 7 nucleotides line up with TRBD2. The junction had 13 bases not matched to a gene; V was cut back by 11 bases and J by 9 bases. Germline V gives CDR1 MDHEN, CDR2 SYDVKM. This CDR3 contains 13 residues. The CDR3 is CAVRGGGGVEQFF. The CDR3 region has the DNA TGTGCCGTTCGGGGCGGGGGAGGAGTTGAGCAGTTCTTC.

The chain carries TRBV28 and TRBJ2-2, with 7 positions matching TRBD1. From germline, CDR1 is MDHEN and CDR2 SYDVKM. V was clipped by 9 bases and J by 8 bases; unmatched bases: 6. The CDR3 consists of 12 residues. This CDR3 reads CASTQGSGELFF. The CDR3 DNA sequence: TGTGCCAGTACACAGGGGTCGGGGGAGCTGTTTTTT.

On this clone itself: In the same sample, other DNA sequences code for this CDR3. The V call is TRBV27, the J call TRBJ1-2; the D is unclear. The CDR3 consists of 13 residues. The V end lost 0 bases, the J end lost 2 bases, and 4 bases lay between the germline ends. Germline assignment: CDR1 MNHEY and CDR2 SMNVEV (reference sequence). This chain's CDR3 is CASSLSENYGYTF. CDR3 DNA sequence: TGTGCCAGCAGTTTATCAGAAAACTATGGCTACACCTTC.

The rearrangement joins TRBV5-4 to TRBJ1-1, with a weak D call TRBD1 (5 bases). Trimming left V 3 bases short and J 10 bases short, with 16 bases between. This CDR3 comprises 13 residues. From germline, CDR1 is SGHNT and CDR2 YYREEE (reference sequence). The DNA for the CDR3 is TGTGCCAGCAGCTCATACGCGGGGCTTGGAGCTTTCTTT. Encoded protein: CASSSYAGLGAFF.

In this sample, this clone turned up once. The chain combines TRBV6-1 with TRBJ2-1; 7 bases line up with TRBD2. V was pared by 2 bases and J by 5 bases, with 9 bases of the junction left unmatched. In germline, CDR1 is MNHNS, CDR2 SASEGT. The CDR3 covers 16 residues. CDR3 DNA sequence: TGTGCCAGCAGTGAATTGTGGGGGAGGGCCAACAATGAGCAGTTCTTC. Its translation: CASSELWGRANNEQFF.